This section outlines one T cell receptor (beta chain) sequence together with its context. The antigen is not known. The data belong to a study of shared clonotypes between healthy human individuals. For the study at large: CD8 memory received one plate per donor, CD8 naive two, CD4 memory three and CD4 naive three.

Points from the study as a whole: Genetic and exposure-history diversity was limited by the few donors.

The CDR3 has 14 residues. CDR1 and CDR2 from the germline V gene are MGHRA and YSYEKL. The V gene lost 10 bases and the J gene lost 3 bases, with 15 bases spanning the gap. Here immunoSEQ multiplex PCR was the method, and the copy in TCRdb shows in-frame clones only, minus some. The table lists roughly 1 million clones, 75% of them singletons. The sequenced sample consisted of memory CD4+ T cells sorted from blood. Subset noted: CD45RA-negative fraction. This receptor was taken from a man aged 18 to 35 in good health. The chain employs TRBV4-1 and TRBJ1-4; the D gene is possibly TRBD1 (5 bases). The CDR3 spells CATSQGVANEKLFF. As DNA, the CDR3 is TGCGCCACTAGCCAGGGTGTCGCTAATGAAAAACTGTTTTTT.